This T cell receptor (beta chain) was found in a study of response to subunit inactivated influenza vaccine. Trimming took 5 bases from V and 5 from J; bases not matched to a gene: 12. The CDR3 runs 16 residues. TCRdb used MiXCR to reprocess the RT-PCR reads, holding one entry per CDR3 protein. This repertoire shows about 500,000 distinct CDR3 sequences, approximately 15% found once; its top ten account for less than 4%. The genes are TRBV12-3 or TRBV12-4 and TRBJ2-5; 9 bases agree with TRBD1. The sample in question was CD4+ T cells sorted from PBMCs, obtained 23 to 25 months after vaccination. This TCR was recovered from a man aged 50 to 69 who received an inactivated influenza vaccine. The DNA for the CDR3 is TGTGCCAGCAGTAGATCCGGGACAGGGAGAGGGGAGACCCAGTACTTC. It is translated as CASSRSGTGRGETQYF.